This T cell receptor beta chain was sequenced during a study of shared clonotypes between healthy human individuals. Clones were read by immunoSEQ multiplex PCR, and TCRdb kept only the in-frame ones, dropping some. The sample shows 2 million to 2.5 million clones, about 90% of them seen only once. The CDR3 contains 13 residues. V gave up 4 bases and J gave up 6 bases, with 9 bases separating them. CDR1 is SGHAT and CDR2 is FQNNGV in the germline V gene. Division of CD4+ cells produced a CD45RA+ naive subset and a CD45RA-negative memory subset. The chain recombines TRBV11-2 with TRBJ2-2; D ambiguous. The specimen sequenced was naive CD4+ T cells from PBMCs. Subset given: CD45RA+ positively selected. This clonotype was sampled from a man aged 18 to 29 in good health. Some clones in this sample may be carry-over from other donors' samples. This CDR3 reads CASSSLIPGELFF. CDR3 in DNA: TGTGCCAGCAGCTCATTAATTCCCGGGGAGCTGTTTTTT.